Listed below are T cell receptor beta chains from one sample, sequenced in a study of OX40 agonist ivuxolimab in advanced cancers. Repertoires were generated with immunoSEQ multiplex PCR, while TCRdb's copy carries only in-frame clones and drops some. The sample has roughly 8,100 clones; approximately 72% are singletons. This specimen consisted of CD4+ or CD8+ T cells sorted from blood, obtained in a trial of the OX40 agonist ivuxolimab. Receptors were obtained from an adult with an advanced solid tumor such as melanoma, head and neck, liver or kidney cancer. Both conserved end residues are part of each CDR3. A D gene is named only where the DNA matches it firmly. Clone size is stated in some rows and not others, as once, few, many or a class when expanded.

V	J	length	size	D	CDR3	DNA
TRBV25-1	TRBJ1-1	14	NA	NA	CASSLGQGPTEAFF	TGTGCCAGCAGTTTGGGTCAGGGGCCCACTGAAGCTTTCTTT
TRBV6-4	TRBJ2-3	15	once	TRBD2	CASSASAGDTDTQYF	TGTGCCAGCAGTGCCTCAGCGGGGGACACAGATACGCAGTATTTT
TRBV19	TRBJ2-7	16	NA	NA	CASSTFSGGTAYEQYF	TGTGCCAGTAGTACCTTTTCTGGGGGGACAGCCTACGAGCAGTACTTC
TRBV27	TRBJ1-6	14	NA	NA	CASSFSSYNSPLHF	TGTGCCAGCAGTTTCAGCTCCTATAATTCACCCCTCCACTTT
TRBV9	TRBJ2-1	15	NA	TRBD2	CASNKAGGTYNEQFF	TGTGCCAGCAACAAAGCGGGGGGGACCTACAATGAGCAGTTCTTC
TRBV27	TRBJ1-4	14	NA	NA	CASSLGGWSEKLFF	TGTGCCAGCAGTTTAGGGGGGTGGAGCGAAAAACTGTTTTTT
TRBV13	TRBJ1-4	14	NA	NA	CASTRDGLNEKLFF	TGTGCCAGCACCAGAGACGGGCTTAATGAAAAACTGTTTTTT
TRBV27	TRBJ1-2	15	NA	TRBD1	CASSPHATGWDGYTF	TGTGCCAGCAGTCCGCACGCGACAGGGTGGGATGGCTACACCTTC
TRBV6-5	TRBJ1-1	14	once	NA	CASSVLGVSTEAFF	TGTGCCAGCAGTGTCTTAGGGGTAAGCACTGAAGCTTTCTTT
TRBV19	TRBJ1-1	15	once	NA	CASSLPPLGNTEAFF	TGTGCCAGTAGTCTTCCCCCCCTGGGGAACACTGAAGCTTTCTTT
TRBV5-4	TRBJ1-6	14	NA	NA	CASSSRETDSPLHF	TGTGCCAGCAGCTCCCGGGAGACGGATTCACCCCTCCACTTT
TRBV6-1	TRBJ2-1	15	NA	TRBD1	CASSKGQLSYNEQFF	TGTGCCAGCAGTAAGGGACAGCTCTCCTACAATGAGCAGTTCTTC
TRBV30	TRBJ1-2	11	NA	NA	CACEGFYGYTF	TGTGCCTGCGAGGGATTCTATGGCTACACCTTC
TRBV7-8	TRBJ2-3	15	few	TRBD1	CASSPNRGSTDTQYF	TGTGCCAGCAGCCCAAACAGGGGGAGCACAGATACGCAGTATTTT
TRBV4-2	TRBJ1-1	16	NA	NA	CASAPLGWGRGTEAFF	TGTGCCAGCGCCCCCCTGGGGTGGGGGCGGGGGACTGAAGCTTTCTTT
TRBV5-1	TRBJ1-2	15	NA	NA	CASSSRWDGDYGYTF	TGCGCCAGCAGCTCCCGTTGGGATGGAGACTATGGCTACACCTTC
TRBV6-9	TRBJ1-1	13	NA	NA	CASSDIFRSEAFF	TGTGCCAGCAGCGACATTTTTAGGTCTGAAGCTTTCTTT
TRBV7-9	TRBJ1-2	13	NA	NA	CALHVGRNYGYTF	TGTGCCCTTCACGTCGGCAGGAACTATGGCTACACCTTC
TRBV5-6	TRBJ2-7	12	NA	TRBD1	CATGTGGYEQYF	TGTGCCACTGGGACAGGGGGCTACGAGCAGTACTTC
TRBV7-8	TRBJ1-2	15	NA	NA	CASSLTGLTGNGYTF	TGTGCCAGCAGCTTAACGGGTTTAACGGGGAATGGCTACACCTTC
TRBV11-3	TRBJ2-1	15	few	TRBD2	CASSSGLAGGGEQFF	TGTGCCAGCAGCTCGGGACTAGCGGGGGGTGGTGAGCAGTTCTTC
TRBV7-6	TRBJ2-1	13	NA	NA	CASSLADYNEQFF	TGTGCCAGCAGCTTAGCGGATTACAATGAGCAGTTCTTC
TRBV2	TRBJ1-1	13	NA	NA	CASSEEGLTEAFF	TGTGCCAGCAGTGAAGAAGGATTGACTGAAGCTTTCTTT
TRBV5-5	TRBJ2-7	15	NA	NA	CASSSHDDSSYEQYF	TGTGCCAGCAGCTCACACGACGACAGCTCCTACGAGCAGTACTTC
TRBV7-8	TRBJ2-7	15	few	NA	CASSLAQGPSYEQYF	TGTGCCAGCAGCTTAGCACAGGGTCCCTCCTACGAGCAGTACTTC
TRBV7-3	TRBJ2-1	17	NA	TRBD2	CASSSRTSGGANNEQFF	TGTGCCAGCAGCTCCCGGACTAGCGGGGGGGCAAACAATGAGCAGTTCTTC
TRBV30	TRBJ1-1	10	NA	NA	CAWTHTEAFF	TGTGCCTGGACGCACACTGAAGCTTTCTTT
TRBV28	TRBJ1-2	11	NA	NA	CASFAPRGYTF	TGTGCCTCCTTTGCACCCAGAGGCTACACCTTC
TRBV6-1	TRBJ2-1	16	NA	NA	CASSALGTTLYNEQFF	TGTGCCAGCAGTGCTCTCGGGACAACGCTATACAATGAGCAGTTCTTC
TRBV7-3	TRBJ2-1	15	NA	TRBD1	CASSGMTGVGDEQFF	TGTGCCAGCAGCGGAATGACAGGGGTAGGCGATGAGCAGTTCTTC
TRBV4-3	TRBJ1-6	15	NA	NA	CASSQLGTTNSPLHF	TGCGCCAGCAGCCAACTCGGGACAACAAATTCACCCCTCCACTTT
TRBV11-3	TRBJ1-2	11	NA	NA	CASSSRLPYTF	TGTGCCAGCAGCTCCAGACTGCCCTACACCTTC
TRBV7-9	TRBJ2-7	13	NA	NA	CASSLAGEGEQYF	TGTGCCAGCAGCTTGGCAGGGGAAGGCGAGCAGTACTTC
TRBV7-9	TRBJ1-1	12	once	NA	CASSPPNTEAFF	TGTGCCAGCAGCCCCCCGAACACTGAAGCTTTCTTT
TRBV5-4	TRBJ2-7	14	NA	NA	CASSLEGGGNEQYF	TGTGCCAGCAGCTTGGAAGGGGGCGGGAACGAGCAGTACTTC
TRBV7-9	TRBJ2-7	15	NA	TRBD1	CASSQTDRGNGEQYF	TGTGCCAGCAGCCAAACCGACAGGGGGAATGGCGAGCAGTACTTC
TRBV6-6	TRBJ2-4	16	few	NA	CASSQNRVGAKNIQYF	TGTGCCAGCAGTCAAAACAGGGTGGGGGCCAAAAACATTCAGTACTTC
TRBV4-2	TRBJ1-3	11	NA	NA	CAVHSGNTIYF	TGTGCCGTTCACTCTGGAAACACCATATATTTT
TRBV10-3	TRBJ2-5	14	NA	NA	CAISETGRGETQYF	TGTGCCATCAGTGAGACAGGGCGGGGAGAGACCCAGTACTTC
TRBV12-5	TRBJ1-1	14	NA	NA	CASGSYNRNTEAFF	TGTGCTAGTGGTTCCTACAACAGGAACACTGAAGCTTTCTTT
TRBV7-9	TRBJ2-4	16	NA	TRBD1	CASSGTEHLAKNIQYF	TGTGCCAGCAGTGGGACAGAACACCTAGCCAAAAACATTCAGTACTTC
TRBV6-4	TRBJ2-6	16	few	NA	CASSDSGGAGANVLTF	TGTGCCAGCAGTGACTCGGGTGGGGCTGGGGCCAACGTCCTGACTTTC
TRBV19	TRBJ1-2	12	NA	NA	CASSPTGIGYTF	TGTGCCAGTAGTCCAACAGGGATCGGCTACACCTTC
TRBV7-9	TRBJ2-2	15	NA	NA	CASSLEGVATGELFF	TGTGCCAGCAGCTTAGAAGGGGTGGCCACCGGGGAGCTGTTTTTT
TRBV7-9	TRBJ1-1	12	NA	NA	CASSLEKSEAFF	TGTGCCAGCAGCTTAGAGAAGAGTGAAGCTTTCTTT
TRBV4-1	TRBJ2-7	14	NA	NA	CASSQEAGAYEQYF	TGCGCCAGCAGCCAAGAGGCAGGGGCCTACGAGCAGTACTTC
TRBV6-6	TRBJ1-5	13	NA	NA	CASRGATNQPQHF	TGTGCCAGCAGGGGGGCAACGAATCAGCCCCAGCATTTT
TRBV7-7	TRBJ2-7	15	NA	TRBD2	CASSLAGGTSYEQYF	TGTGCCAGCAGCTTAGCTGGCGGGACTAGCTACGAGCAGTACTTC